This TCR beta chain was observed in a study of OX40 agonist ivuxolimab in advanced cancers. Study information: Having had anti-PD-1, anti-PD-L1 or anti-CTLA-4 therapy before was allowed, and roughly 40% had some.

As for this clone: The antigen remains undetermined.

General study results and limits: Relative to CD4+, CD8+ T cells held more expanded clones on average.

This CDR3 is built from 14 residues. Looked up from germline, CDR1 is SGHAT and CDR2 is FQNNGV. V lost 5 bases and J lost 2, with 10 bases in between. Sequencing used immunoSEQ multiplex PCR; TCRdb keeps in-frame clones, though not all of them. The sample lists fewer than 85,000 clones; 85% to 95% were seen once. Sequenced here: CD4+ or CD8+ T cells sorted from blood, sampled in a trial of the OX40 agonist ivuxolimab. This rearrangement joins TRBV11-2 to TRBJ1-3; the D is unclear. The origin of this receptor is an adult with an advanced solid tumor such as melanoma, head and neck, liver or kidney cancer. CDR3: CASSPGGTGNTIYF. CDR3 nucleotides: TGTGCCAGCAGCCCCGGAGGTACTGGAAACACCATATATTTT.